The 31 T cell receptor beta chains below were found in one sample sequenced in a study of technical replicates of blood from a few donors. The repertoire was sequenced with immunoSEQ multiplex PCR; TCRdb's copy has only in-frame clones and lacks some. Counted here are about 12,000 clones, more than 85% occurring once; the ten biggest clones make up over 7.5%. The sequenced material came from PBMCs. These receptors were obtained from a human donor in good health.

V gene TRBV5-4 combines with J gene TRBJ2-1; 7 bases line up with TRBD1. Per germline, CDR1 SGHNT and CDR2 YYREEE (reference sequence). V lost 5 bases to trimming and J lost 7 bases; unmatched junction nucleotides: 9. The CDR3 runs to 14 residues. CDR3 loop: CASSSNRDRNEQFF. CDR3 coding DNA: TGTGCCAGCAGTTCTAACCGGGACAGAAATGAGCAGTTCTTC.

The J gene is TRBJ2-3, the V gene TRBV25-1; 7 bases map to TRBD2. Losses at the gene ends were 4 bases for V and 3 bases for J; bases not matched to a gene: 10. From germline, CDR1 is MGHDK and CDR2 SYGVNS. The CDR3 extends over 16 amino acids. The CDR3 loop is CASSVGGRAATDTQYF. As DNA, the CDR3 is TGTGCCAGCAGTGTAGGAGGGAGGGCCGCGACAGATACGCAGTATTTT.

This chain connects TRBV30 to TRBJ1-2, with 7 positions matching TRBD1. V gave up 2 bases and J gave up 4 bases; unmatched junction bases: 7. The CDR3 spans 14 residues. Germline V gene lookup returns CDR1 GTSNPN and CDR2 SVGIG (reference sequence). The CDR3 loop is CAWSPWDRTYGYTF. CDR3 bases: TGTGCCTGGAGTCCATGGGACAGAACCTATGGCTACACCTTC.

This chain connects TRBV28 to TRBJ2-3, with 9 positions matching TRBD2. The CDR3 has 16 amino acids. The V gene's germline CDR1 is MDHEN and CDR2 SYDVKM. V dropped 2 bases and J dropped 5; count of bases not matched to a gene: 8. The CDR3 coding sequence is TGTGCCAGCAGTTTAGCTTCGGGACTAGCACAAGATACGCAGTATTTT. Amino acid sequence: CASSLASGLAQDTQYF. Looking up the rest from reference TRBV28 and TRBJ2-3 gives the full variable domain: DVKVTQSSRYLVKRTGEKVFLECVQDMDHENMFWYRQDPGLGLRLIYFSYDVKMKEKGDIPEGYSVSREKKERFSLILESASTNQTSMYLCASSLASGLAQDTQYFGPGTRLTVL.

The chain uses TRBV7-8 and TRBJ1-3; maybe TRBD1 (6 bases). The V end was cut by 1 base, the J end by 2 bases, with 9 bases between. Germline assignment: CDR1 SGHVS and CDR2 FQNEAQ. The length of the CDR3 is 15 residues. Here the CDR3 DNA reads TGTGCCAGCAGCTTAGTTCGGACAGCTGGAAACACCATATATTTT. This encodes CASSLVRTAGNTIYF.

The chain couples TRBV10-2 to TRBJ1-4; 7 nucleotides match TRBD1. The CDR3 contains 14 residues. With V trimmed by 4 bases and J by 5 bases, 4 bases remained unmatched. Germline V gene sequence: CDR1 WSHSY, CDR2 SAAADI. CDR3 protein: CASSGTGINEKLFF. CDR3 in DNA: TGCGCCAGCAGTGGGACAGGTATAAATGAAAAACTGTTTTTT.

The CDR3 DNA follows: TGTGCCAGCAGTTACTCGCGGAGGACCTACAATGAGCAGTTCTTC. Protein sequence: CASSYSRRTYNEQFF. J is TRBJ2-1 and V is TRBV6-5; D is possibly TRBD2 (5 bases). V dropped 0 bases and J dropped 2 bases, with 8 bases sitting between them. The length of the CDR3 is 15 residues. CDR1 and CDR2 from the germline V gene are MNHEY and SVGAGI.

This clone has a single count. V is TRBV28 and J is TRBJ1-5; possibly TRBD1 for D (5 bases). The ends were cut back, 1 base at V and 6 bases at J, with 13 bases in the middle. The CDR3 sequence is 15 residues long. Germline V gives CDR1 MDHEN, CDR2 SYDVKM. The CDR3 region is CASSLYRGAGQPQHF. CDR3 bases: TGTGCCAGCAGTTTATATAGGGGAGCGGGTCAGCCCCAGCATTTT.

The chain recombines TRBV21-1 with TRBJ2-1; TRBD2, the table's D call, was not compared with the DNA. TRBV21-1 is noted as a pseudogene. CDR3 size: 17 residues. CDR3 region: CASSKDRTSGRAREQFF. As DNA, the CDR3 is TGTGCCAGCAGCAAAGACCGGACTAGCGGGAGGGCCCGGGAGCAGTTCTTC.

This chain uses TRBV27 with TRBJ2-5; TRBD2 agrees at 13 bases. Trimming at V came to 5 bases and at J to 2 bases, leaving 14 bases not matched to a gene. This CDR3 region has 19 residues. CDR1 and CDR2 (germline): MNHEY, SMNVEV (reference sequence). The CDR3 region is CASSGRGGTSGDKQETQYF. The CDR3, as DNA: TGTGCCAGCAGTGGCCGGGGGGGGACTAGCGGGGATAAACAAGAGACCCAGTACTTC.

A single count supports this clone. The chain couples TRBV7-9 to TRBJ2-6, with D possibly being TRBD2 (5 bases). CDR3 length: 14 residues. CDR1 SEHNR and CDR2 FQNEAQ come from the germline V gene (reference sequence). Trimming shortened V by 7 bases and J by 3 bases, and 10 bases separated the two germline ends. The CDR3 DNA sequence: TGTGCCAGCACCCCCCGGGGTGGGGCCAACGTCCTGACTTTC. It specifies CASTPRGGANVLTF. Looking up the rest from reference TRBV7-9 and TRBJ2-6 gives the full variable domain: DTGVSQNPRHKITKRGQNVTFRCDPISEHNRLYWYRQTLGQGPEFLTYFQNEAQLEKSRLLSDRFSAERPKGSFSTLEIQRTEQGDSAMYLCASTPRGGANVLTFGAGSRLTVL.

The chain has TRBV25-1 and TRBJ1-4; 8 bases are a match to TRBD1. Germline V lookup: CDR1 MGHDK, CDR2 SYGVNS. The junction had 8 bases not matched to a gene; V was cut back by 4 bases and J by 10 bases. The CDR3 has 14 residues. Written as DNA, the CDR3 is TGTGCCAGCAGTGGGACAGGGTCACTAGGAAAACTGTTTTTT. Protein product: CASSGTGSLGKLFF.

The V call is TRBV12-5, the J call TRBJ1-5; D remains unclear. From germline, CDR1 is LGHNT and CDR2 FRNRAP. The V and J ends lost 5 bases and 6 bases respectively, with 14 bases between them. The CDR3 has 14 amino acids. CDR3 region: CASGTGGVSQPQHF. CDR3 in DNA: TGTGCTAGTGGTACCGGCGGGGTCTCTCAGCCCCAGCATTTT.

The V call is TRBV30, the J call TRBJ2-2, with 7 bases that match TRBD1. V lost 3 bases and J lost 0; bases outside the gene matches: 4. This CDR3 is 15 amino acids long. Germline V lookup: CDR1 GTSNPN, CDR2 SVGIG (reference sequence). The CDR3 sequence is CAWSLGQTNTGELFF. CDR3 nucleotide sequence: TGTGCCTGGAGCTTGGGACAGACGAACACCGGGGAGCTGTTTTTT.

This chain links TRBV6-5 with TRBJ2-3; the match to TRBD2 covers 7 bases. Germline V gene data show CDR1 as MNHEY and CDR2 as SVGAGI. V shed 2 bases and J 5 bases; nucleotides not matched to a gene: 4. CDR3 length: 14 amino acids. As DNA, the CDR3 is TGTGCCAGCAGTTACGGCGGGGGTAAAGATACGCAGTATTTT. It codes for CASSYGGGKDTQYF.

This chain uses TRBV4-1 with TRBJ1-3; maybe TRBD1 (6 bases). The CDR3 totals 16 residues. V was cut by 4 bases and J by 0 bases, with 13 bases left in between. Per the germline V gene, CDR1 is MGHRA and CDR2 is YSYEKL. The CDR3 region is CASSPGTQISGNTIYF. Written as DNA, the CDR3 is TGCGCCAGCAGCCCCGGGACACAAATCTCTGGAAACACCATATATTTT.

The chain employs TRBV5-1 and TRBJ1-1, with D uncertain. Between the trimmed V and J ends, which lost 0 bases and 6 bases, there was a span of 15 bases. The CDR3 loop spans 15 amino acids. Per the germline V gene, CDR1 is SGHRS and CDR2 is YFSETQ. In DNA, the CDR3 is TGCGCCAGCAGCTTGGGTGTAGCCCGTTATGCTGAAGCTTTCTTT. It is translated as CASSLGVARYAEAFF.

The V call is TRBV19, the J call TRBJ1-2, with D tentatively TRBD1 (5 bases). The CDR3 contains 13 residues. Germline assignment: CDR1 LNHDA and CDR2 SQIVND (reference sequence). Between the trimmed V and J ends, which lost 5 bases and 4 bases, there was a span of 11 bases. The CDR3 sequence is CASSGDSVYGYTF. CDR3 DNA sequence: TGTGCCAGTAGTGGAGACAGTGTCTATGGCTACACCTTC.

The chain recombines TRBV4-1 with TRBJ2-7; D unresolved. Germline V gene data show CDR1 as MGHRA and CDR2 as YSYEKL. V was clipped by 4 bases and J by 0 bases, with 10 bases between them. The CDR3 is made up of 14 amino acids. CDR3 protein: CASSPDSRSYEQYF. DNA of the CDR3: TGCGCCAGCAGCCCCGACTCACGCTCCTACGAGCAGTACTTC.

The rearrangement joins TRBV7-9 to TRBJ2-3; 9 bases line up with TRBD2. Unmatched junction bases numbered 5, after V lost 1 base and J lost 6 bases. CDR3 length: 15 residues. Germline V gene lookup returns CDR1 SEHNR and CDR2 FQNEAQ (reference sequence). The CDR3 is CASSLGTSDLDTQYF. DNA for the CDR3: TGTGCCAGCAGCTTAGGGACTAGCGATCTGGATACGCAGTATTTT.

V and J are TRBV5-1 and TRBJ2-7; tentative D call: TRBD1 (5 bases). In germline, CDR1 is SGHRS, CDR2 YFSETQ. The CDR3 runs 13 residues. The germline V and J ends were trimmed by 4 bases and 4 bases, with 12 bases remaining between them. The CDR3 loop reads CASSALTDYEQYF. Here the CDR3 DNA reads TGCGCCAGCAGCGCCCTGACAGATTACGAGCAGTACTTC.

V is TRBV5-4 and J is TRBJ2-5, with 10 positions matching TRBD2. Losses at the gene ends were 3 bases for V and 5 bases for J; bases not matched to a gene: 4. The CDR3 length is 14 residues. The germline V gene encodes CDR1 SGHNT and CDR2 YYREEE (reference sequence). The CDR3 nucleotides read TGTGCCAGCAGCTCTAAAGCGGGAGGGGAGACCCAGTACTTC. Encoded protein: CASSSKAGGETQYF.

This clone was detected only a few times. The chain combines TRBV10-3 with TRBJ2-1, with TRBD2 matching over 8 bases. Germline V gene sequence: CDR1 ENHRY, CDR2 SYGVKD. The CDR3 contains 13 residues. V was pared by 11 bases and J by 2 bases, with 5 bases of the junction left unmatched. As DNA, the CDR3 is TGTGCCGCCGGGGGGGCAACCTACAATGAGCAGTTCTTC. It is translated as CAAGGATYNEQFF.

This rearrangement joins TRBV6-5 to TRBJ2-2; 9 bases are shared with TRBD2. V trimming: 0 bases; J trimming: 3 bases; junction bases outside the gene matches: 2. Germline V gene lookup returns CDR1 MNHEY and CDR2 SVGAGI. The CDR3 totals 16 residues. The CDR3 region has the DNA TGTGCCAGCAGTTACTCAATAGCGGGAGACACCGGGGAGCTGTTTTTT. Residues: CASSYSIAGDTGELFF.

The chain couples TRBV6-1 to TRBJ1-5; D gene unclear. The CDR3 is 14 amino acids. Germline V CDR1 and CDR2: MNHNS, SASEGT. The V and J ends lost 2 bases and 2 bases respectively, with 7 bases between them. CDR3 amino acids: CASSEFGGNQPQHF. The CDR3 DNA is TGTGCCAGCAGTGAATTCGGGGGCAATCAGCCCCAGCATTTT.

This chain connects TRBV7-9 to TRBJ1-1, with TRBD1 identical over 8 bases. The germline CDR1 and CDR2 sequences are SEHNR and FQNEAQ (reference sequence). The CDR3 is 18 amino acids. V trimming: 6 bases; J trimming: 0 bases; junction bases outside the gene matches: 15. The CDR3, as DNA: TGTGCCAGCAGTCGGACCGACCAGGGGGCCCTCTTGAACACTGAAGCTTTCTTT. It encodes CASSRTDQGALLNTEAFF. Drawing the rest from reference TRBV7-9 and TRBJ1-1, the complete variable domain is DTGVSQNPRHKITKRGQNVTFRCDPISEHNRLYWYRQTLGQGPEFLTYFQNEAQLEKSRLLSDRFSAERPKGSFSTLEIQRTEQGDSAMYLCASSRTDQGALLNTEAFFGQGTRLTVV.

This clone was picked up one time. The chain joins TRBV7-3 to TRBJ2-3; TRBD1 is a possible D gene (5 bases). The CDR3 is 13 residues long. Trimming took 2 bases from V and 5 from J, leaving 8 bases between them. CDR1 and CDR2 from the germline V gene are SGHTA and FQGTGA. The CDR3 region has the DNA TGTGCCAGCAGCTTAGCAGGGCAAGATACGCAGTATTTT. It codes for CASSLAGQDTQYF. The full variable domain, with the rest looked up from reference TRBV7-3 and TRBJ2-3, is GAGVSQTPSNKVTEKGKYVELRCDPISGHTALYWYRQSLGQGPEFLIYFQGTGAADDSGLPNDRFFAVRPEGSVSTLKIQRTERGDSAVYLCASSLAGQDTQYFGPGTRLTVL.

This chain links TRBV30 with TRBJ2-5; D is unclear. The CDR3 has 13 amino acids. The germline gives CDR1 GTSNPN, CDR2 SVGIG (reference sequence). Trimming removed 0 bases from V and 7 bases from J, with 12 bases in between. This chain's CDR3 is CAWSVRAGRTQYF. As DNA, the CDR3 is TGTGCCTGGAGTGTTCGAGCCGGTAGGACCCAGTACTTC.

The chain recombines TRBV29-1 with TRBJ2-3; D may be TRBD2 (6 bases). CDR3 length equals 13 residues. Looked up from germline, CDR1 is SQVTM and CDR2 is ANQGSEA. Trimming stripped 4 bases from V and 4 bases from J, with 12 bases between. The CDR3 region has the DNA TGCAGCGTTGCGCGGGACGGATCAGATACGCAGTATTTT. Its translation: CSVARDGSDTQYF.

This sequence joins TRBV30 and TRBJ1-2; D is ambiguous. Trimming removed 5 bases at V and 4 bases at J, with 11 bases between. The CDR3 is made up of 12 amino acids. Germline V gene data show CDR1 as GTSNPN and CDR2 as SVGIG (reference sequence). In nucleotides, the CDR3 is TGTGCCTGGGAAACCAGCGGCTATGGCTACACCTTC. It encodes CAWETSGYGYTF. Drawing the rest from reference TRBV30 and TRBJ1-2, the complete variable domain is SQTIHQWPATLVQPVGSPLSLECTVEGTSNPNLYWYRQAAGRGLQLLFYSVGIGQISSEVPQNLSASRPQDRQFILSSKKLLLSDSGFYLCAWETSGYGYTFGSGTRLTVV.

The chain has TRBV19 and TRBJ1-4; no firm D call. Between the trimmed V and J ends, which lost 3 bases and 3 bases, there was a span of 11 bases. This CDR3 contains 15 residues. The germline CDR1 and CDR2 sequences are LNHDA and SQIVND (reference sequence). The CDR3 reads CASSIWSAANEKLFF. CDR3 DNA: TGTGCCAGTAGTATTTGGAGTGCGGCTAATGAAAAACTGTTTTTT.